This T cell receptor (beta chain) was captured in a study of blood T cell repertoires in COVID-19. V lost 2 bases and J 4 bases, leaving 14 bases between the germline ends. Germline-derived CDR1 and CDR2 are SGHVS and FQNEAQ. The CDR3 runs to 15 residues. The protocol was immunoSEQ multiplex PCR, while the TCRdb copy is restricted to in-frame clones and leaves out a portion. The table lists 150,000 to 200,000 clones, roughly 84% of them singletons, with around 1.3% in the top ten. What was sequenced was PBMCs or T cells enriched from blood (not recorded which). The clonotype originates from a human donor with acute COVID-19. The donor label of this sample is uncertain. The chain combines TRBV7-8 with TRBJ1-2; D possibly corresponds to TRBD1 (5 bases). The DNA of the CDR3 is TGTGCCAGCAGCTTACGGGGGTCGGGGCCCTATGGCTACACCTTC. This sequence encodes CASSLRGSGPYGYTF. Full variable domain (remainder filled in from reference TRBV7-8 and TRBJ1-2): GAGVSQSPRYKVAKRGQDVALRCDPISGHVSLFWYQQALGQGPEFLTYFQNEAQLDKSGLPSDRFFAERPEGSVSTLKIQRTQQEDSAVYLCASSLRGSGPYGYTFGSGTRLTVV.